This TCR beta chain was identified in a study of T cell repertoires in cytomegalovirus infection. About the study: TCR beta signatures that were public indicated CMV infection and matching HLA type.

CDR3 length: 18 residues. The J segment lost 0 bases and the V segment lost 3 bases, leaving 10 bases of the junction unmatched. This clonotype was counted a few times. Its specificity is unknown. In TCRdb, the reads were re-called with MiXCR into one record per CDR3 protein. Found here are 110,000 or so distinct CDR3 sequences, around 30% of them singletons; the top ten hold 35% to 50%. The chain links TRBV12-3 or TRBV12-4 to TRBJ2-3, with 9 bases that match TRBD2. The sample consisted of CD8+ T cells from cultured PBMCs, taken from culture after CMV antigen stimulation. This sequence was found in a human donor in good health (CMV status not recorded). Some clones in this sample may be carry-over from other donors' samples. This CDR3 reads CASSFIAGGPLSTDTQYF. The CDR3, as DNA: TGTGCCAGCAGTTTCATCGCGGGGGGGCCTTTGAGCACAGATACGCAGTATTTT.